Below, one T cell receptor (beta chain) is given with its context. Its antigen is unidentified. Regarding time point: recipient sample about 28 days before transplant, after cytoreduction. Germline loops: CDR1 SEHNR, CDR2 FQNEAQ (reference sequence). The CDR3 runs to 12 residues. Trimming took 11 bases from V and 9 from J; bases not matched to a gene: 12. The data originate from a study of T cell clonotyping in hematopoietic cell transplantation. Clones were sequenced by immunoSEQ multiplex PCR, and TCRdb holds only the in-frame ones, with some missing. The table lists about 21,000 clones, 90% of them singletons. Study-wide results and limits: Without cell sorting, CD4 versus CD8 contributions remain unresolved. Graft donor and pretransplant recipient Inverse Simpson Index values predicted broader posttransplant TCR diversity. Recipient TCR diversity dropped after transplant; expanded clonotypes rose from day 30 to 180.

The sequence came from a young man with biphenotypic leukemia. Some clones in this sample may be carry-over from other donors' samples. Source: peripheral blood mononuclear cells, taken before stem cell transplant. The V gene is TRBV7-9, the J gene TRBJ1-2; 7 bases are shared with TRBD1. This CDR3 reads CAGDSLRRSYTF. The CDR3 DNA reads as TGTGCCGGGGACAGCCTAAGACGTAGCTACACCTTC.